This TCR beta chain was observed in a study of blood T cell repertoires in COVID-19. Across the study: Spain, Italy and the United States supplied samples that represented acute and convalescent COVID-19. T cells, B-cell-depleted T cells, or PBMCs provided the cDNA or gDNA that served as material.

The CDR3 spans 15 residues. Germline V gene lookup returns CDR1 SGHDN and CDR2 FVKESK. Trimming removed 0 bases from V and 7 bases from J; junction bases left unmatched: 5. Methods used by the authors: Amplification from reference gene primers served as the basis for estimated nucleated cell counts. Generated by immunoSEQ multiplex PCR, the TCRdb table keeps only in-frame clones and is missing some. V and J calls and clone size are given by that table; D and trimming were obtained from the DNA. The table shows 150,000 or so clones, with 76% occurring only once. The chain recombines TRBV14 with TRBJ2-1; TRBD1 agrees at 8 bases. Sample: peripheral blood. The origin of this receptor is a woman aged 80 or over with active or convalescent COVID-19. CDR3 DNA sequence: TGTGCCAGCAGCCAAGACCAGGGGGCGGTAAATGAGCAGTTCTTC. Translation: CASSQDQGAVNEQFF.